One and the same sample provided the 24 T cell receptor beta chains below, sequenced in a study of cytomegalovirus exposure and HLA in healthy donors. The PCR used 60 Vbeta and 13 Jbeta primers. The repertoire was sequenced with immunoSEQ multiplex PCR; TCRdb's copy has only in-frame clones and lacks some. This table holds more than 140,000 clones, around 80% found once. The sample taken for sequencing was PBMCs. The receptors come from a middle-aged woman in good health and CMV-seronegative.

This sequence joins TRBV7-9 and TRBJ2-7, with 11 bases fitting TRBD2. Germline loops: CDR1 SEHNR, CDR2 FQNEAQ (reference sequence). The CDR3 runs 15 residues. V lost 5 bases and J lost 7; bases outside the gene matches: 10. The CDR3 bases are TGTGCCAGCAGCCAGGCTAGCGGGAGGTTGAGTGAGCAGTACTTC. Residues: CASSQASGRLSEQYF.

The J gene is TRBJ2-2, the V gene TRBV7-3, with 7 bases that match TRBD1. Germline V gives CDR1 SGHTA, CDR2 FQGTGA. The CDR3 runs 15 residues. The trim removed 5 bases at V and 6 bases at J, leaving 9 bases unmatched. CDR3 sequence reads: CASSLYRQGAGELFF. The CDR3, as DNA: TGTGCCAGCAGCCTCTATAGACAGGGAGCCGGGGAGCTGTTTTTT.

In nucleotides, the CDR3 is TGTGCCAGCAGCTCGATGGACAGGGGAGCGTACGAGCAGTACTTC. This gives the protein CASSSMDRGAYEQYF. This rearrangement joins TRBV7-6 to TRBJ2-7; TRBD1 agrees at 9 bases. With V trimmed by 4 bases and J by 4 bases, 8 bases remained unmatched. CDR3 length: 15 amino acids. CDR1 is SGHVS and CDR2 is FNYEAQ in the germline V gene.

This rearrangement joins TRBV4-3 to TRBJ2-5, with 8 bases aligning to TRBD1. Unmatched junction bases numbered 9, after V lost 4 bases and J lost 2 bases. CDR1 and CDR2 (germline): LGHNA, YSLEER. The CDR3 covers 16 residues. This chain's CDR3 is CASSPLNWDRQETQYF. DNA of the CDR3: TGCGCCAGCAGCCCCCTTAATTGGGACAGGCAAGAGACCCAGTACTTC.

The V gene is TRBV18, the J gene TRBJ1-5; 7 bases map to TRBD1. CDR1 is KGHSH and CDR2 is LQKENI in the germline V gene. The CDR3 consists of 16 residues. V lost 4 bases to trimming and J lost 5 bases; unmatched junction nucleotides: 11. CDR3 sequence reads: CASSLNPGQSDQPQHF. In DNA form, the CDR3 reads TGTGCCAGCTCACTAAATCCGGGACAGTCCGATCAGCCCCAGCATTTT.

V gene TRBV25-1 combines with J gene TRBJ2-3; tentatively, D is TRBD2 (6 bases). CDR1 and CDR2 from the germline V gene are MGHDK and SYGVNS. Trimming cost V 0 bases and J 7 bases, with 11 bases left between them. The CDR3 has 14 residues. The CDR3 sequence: CASSEYDGRNTQYF. DNA of the CDR3: TGTGCCAGCAGTGAATACGACGGGAGAAATACGCAGTATTTT.

This chain connects TRBV7-9 to TRBJ2-5, with TRBD1 as a possible D gene (6 bases). The germline V and J ends were trimmed by 1 base and 11 bases, with 23 bases remaining between them. Germline CDR1 SEHNR, CDR2 FQNEAQ (reference sequence). This CDR3 has 16 residues. For the CDR3, the DNA is TGTGCCAGCAGCTTAGTCGACAGGTCCCCCCCCGGGGAGCAGTACTTC. Translated: CASSLVDRSPPGEQYF. Full variable domain (remainder filled in from reference TRBV7-9 and TRBJ2-5): DTGVSQNPRHKITKRGQNVTFRCDPISEHNRLYWYRQTLGQGPEFLTYFQNEAQLEKSRLLSDRFSAERPKGSFSTLEIQRTEQGDSAMYLCASSLVDRSPPGEQYFGPGTRLLVL.

This rearrangement joins TRBV7-3 to TRBJ2-7; TRBD1 agrees at 7 bases. Unmatched junction bases numbered 7, after V lost 5 bases and J lost 3 bases. The CDR3 spans 14 residues. The V gene's germline CDR1 is SGHTA and CDR2 FQGTGA. This CDR3 reads CASSPDRNSYEQYF. The CDR3 DNA reads as TGTGCCAGCAGCCCGGACAGGAATAGCTACGAGCAGTACTTC. The entire variable domain, with the rest obtained from reference TRBV7-3 and TRBJ2-7, is as follows: GAGVSQTPSNKVTEKGKYVELRCDPISGHTALYWYRQSLGQGPEFLIYFQGTGAADDSGLPNDRFFAVRPEGSVSTLKIQRTERGDSAVYLCASSPDRNSYEQYFGPGTRLTVT.

V is TRBV11-3 and J is TRBJ2-3; 12 nucleotides agree with TRBD2. Germline trimming cut 3 bases from V and 8 bases from J; bases unmatched to any gene: 15. This CDR3 is 18 amino acids long. Germline V gene data show CDR1 as SGHNT and CDR2 as YENEEA. This chain's CDR3 is CASSFRTSGIRDPTTQYF. The CDR3 bases are TGTGCCAGCAGCTTCCGGACTAGCGGGATCCGGGACCCTACTACGCAGTATTTT.

CDR3 DNA: TGTGCCAGCAGCCGGGGACATCCAAACCCCTACAATGAGCAGTTCTTC. This encodes CASSRGHPNPYNEQFF. The chain recombines TRBV7-9 with TRBJ2-1; TRBD1 might be the D (6 bases). CDR3 length equals 16 residues. CDR1 is SEHNR, CDR2 FQNEAQ, per germline (reference sequence). Trimming shortened V by 5 bases and J by 2 bases, and 16 bases separated the two germline ends.

As DNA, the CDR3 is TGTGCCAGCAGTTTTGCACTAGCGGGCTACGAGCAGTACTTC. This sequence encodes CASSFALAGYEQYF. The chain combines TRBV27 with TRBJ2-5, with 9 bases fitting TRBD2. The J call may be in error: the DNA end matches TRBJ2-7 better. Germline CDR1 is MNHEY and CDR2 is SMNVEV (reference sequence). The CDR3 totals 14 residues.

The chain joins TRBV28 to TRBJ1-3, with a weak D call TRBD1 (6 bases). CDR1 MDHEN and CDR2 SYDVKM come from the germline V gene. The CDR3 is 14 residues long. V lost 5 bases and J lost 2, with 10 bases in between. The DNA for the CDR3 is TGTGCCAGCAGTCCCGGGACAACTGGAAACACCATATATTTT. Its protein is CASSPGTTGNTIYF. The entire variable domain, with the rest obtained from reference TRBV28 and TRBJ1-3, is as follows: DVKVTQSSRYLVKRTGEKVFLECVQDMDHENMFWYRQDPGLGLRLIYFSYDVKMKEKGDIPEGYSVSREKKERFSLILESASTNQTSMYLCASSPGTTGNTIYFGEGSWLTVV.

The rearrangement joins TRBV28 to TRBJ2-7, with TRBD2 matching over 9 bases. The CDR3 loop spans 15 amino acids. Unmatched junction bases numbered 8, after V lost 2 bases and J lost 6 bases. Per the germline V gene, CDR1 is MDHEN and CDR2 is SYDVKM. CDR3 in amino acids: CASSLPAAGGGEQYF. CDR3 coding DNA: TGTGCCAGCAGTTTACCTGCAGCGGGAGGTGGCGAGCAGTACTTC.

This chain uses TRBV19 with TRBJ2-3, with 7 bases identical to TRBD2. V shed 3 bases and J 4 bases; nucleotides not matched to a gene: 7. The V gene's germline CDR1 is LNHDA and CDR2 SQIVND (reference sequence). The CDR3 loop spans 15 amino acids. CDR3 in amino acids: CASSIDREEADTQYF. CDR3 bases: TGTGCCAGTAGTATCGATCGGGAGGAGGCAGATACGCAGTATTTT.

The chain has TRBV7-2 and TRBJ2-2; 7 positions agree with TRBD2. The CDR3 extends over 14 amino acids. Germline V gives CDR1 SGHTA, CDR2 FQGNSA. For the CDR3, the DNA is TGTGCTAGCGGGCGGGACCCAAACACCGGGGAGCTGTTTTTT. Amino acids: CASGRDPNTGELFF.

This clone was picked up a small number of times. The chain employs TRBV5-5 and TRBJ1-4, with unresolved D. V gave up 4 bases and J gave up 5 bases, with 9 bases separating them. Looked up from germline, CDR1 is SGHKS and CDR2 is YYEKEE (reference sequence). CDR3 size: 13 residues. CDR3: CASSTDTNEKLFF. The CDR3, as DNA: TGTGCCAGCAGCACCGACACCAATGAAAAACTGTTTTTT.

The chain couples TRBV28 to TRBJ1-1; a weak D match, TRBD1 (5 bases). The CDR3 contains 12 residues. Trimming shortened V by 1 base and J by 11 bases, and 11 bases separated the two germline ends. The germline V gene encodes CDR1 MDHEN and CDR2 SYDVKM. CDR3 residues: CASSLSLGHAFF. Written as DNA, the CDR3 is TGTGCCAGCAGTTTATCCCTGGGGCATGCTTTCTTT.

Only a few counts were recorded for this clone. The CDR3 bases are TGTGCCATCCAAGAACTCAATCAGCCCCAGCATTTT. Translation: CAIQELNQPQHF. The gene calls are TRBV10-3 and TRBJ1-5; D unresolved. Germline V CDR1 and CDR2: ENHRY, SYGVKD. CDR3 size: 12 residues. V gave up 8 bases and J gave up 3 bases, with 8 bases separating them.

This clone was detected only a few times. The chain joins TRBV4-3 to TRBJ1-1; D remains ambiguous. The CDR3 runs 12 residues. The germline V gene has CDR1 LGHNA and CDR2 YSLEER. V was shortened by 1 base and J by 4 bases, with 4 bases between the two germline ends. The CDR3 here is CASSQGVTEAFF. CDR3 sequence (DNA): TGCGCCAGCAGCCAAGGCGTCACTGAAGCTTTCTTT.

J is TRBJ1-1 and V is TRBV19, with 8 bases that match TRBD1. Germline values: CDR1 LNHDA, CDR2 SQIVND (reference sequence). The CDR3 totals 13 residues. J lost 5 bases, V lost 5 bases, and 4 bases had no gene match. CDR3 sequence (DNA): TGTGCCAGTAGTTTCCAGGGGGCGACTGAAGCTTTCTTT. Encoded protein: CASSFQGATEAFF.

The gene calls are TRBV7-8 and TRBJ1-2; unclear D gene. Germline V gene lookup returns CDR1 SGHVS and CDR2 FQNEAQ. CDR3 length: 14 amino acids. V lost 1 base to trimming and J lost 2 bases, with 8 bases between them. CDR3 protein: CASSLVGGNYGYTF. CDR3 nucleotides: TGTGCCAGCAGCTTAGTCGGAGGGAACTATGGCTACACCTTC.

This clone was recorded only once. The V gene is TRBV29-1, the J gene TRBJ2-3, with 11 bases matching TRBD2. CDR3 length equals 14 residues. The trim removed 5 bases at V and 2 bases at J, leaving 3 bases unmatched. From germline, CDR1 is SQVTM and CDR2 ANQGSEA. CDR3 DNA: TGCAGCGTTTTAGCGGGAGGGCCCACAGATACGCAGTATTTT. This gives the protein CSVLAGGPTDTQYF.

The chain has TRBV28 and TRBJ1-5, with 7 bases that match TRBD1. Germline V CDR1 and CDR2: MDHEN, SYDVKM. With 6 bases clipped from V and 6 bases from J, the junction kept 5 bases outside the gene matches. The CDR3 runs 13 residues. This CDR3 reads CASSKGQIQPQHF. The DNA for the CDR3 is TGTGCCAGCAGCAAGGGACAGATTCAGCCCCAGCATTTT.

V is TRBV23-1 and J is TRBJ2-1; 11 bases fit TRBD1. TRBV23-1 is identified as an open reading frame with a role that is uncertain. With V trimmed by 3 bases and J by 16 bases, 8 bases remained unmatched. This CDR3 has 13 amino acids. CDR3: CASSHPGQGAKFF. Here the CDR3 DNA reads TGCGCCAGCAGTCATCCTGGACAGGGGGCGAAATTCTTC.